The present T cell receptor (beta chain) was sequenced within a study of blood T cell repertoires in COVID-19. The CDR3 has 15 amino acids. Looked up from germline, CDR1 is SGHDN and CDR2 is FVKESK. J was trimmed by 8 bases and V by 2 bases; bases with no gene match: 8. In the authors' methods: Nucleated cell counts were estimated from reference gene primer amplification. TCRdb's copy holds only in-frame clones and misses some; the assay was immunoSEQ multiplex PCR. V and J calls and clone size are those listed in that table; D and trimming were worked out from the DNA. The table lists some 250,000 clones, around 83% of them singletons.

The chain joins TRBV14 to TRBJ1-2; 10 bases match TRBD1. Sequencing was carried out using peripheral blood. The clonotype originates from a woman aged 60 to 75 with active or convalescent COVID-19. For the CDR3, the DNA is TGTGCCAGCAGCCAACTGGACAGGGGGTCCGACGGCTACACCTTC. Protein: CASSQLDRGSDGYTF.